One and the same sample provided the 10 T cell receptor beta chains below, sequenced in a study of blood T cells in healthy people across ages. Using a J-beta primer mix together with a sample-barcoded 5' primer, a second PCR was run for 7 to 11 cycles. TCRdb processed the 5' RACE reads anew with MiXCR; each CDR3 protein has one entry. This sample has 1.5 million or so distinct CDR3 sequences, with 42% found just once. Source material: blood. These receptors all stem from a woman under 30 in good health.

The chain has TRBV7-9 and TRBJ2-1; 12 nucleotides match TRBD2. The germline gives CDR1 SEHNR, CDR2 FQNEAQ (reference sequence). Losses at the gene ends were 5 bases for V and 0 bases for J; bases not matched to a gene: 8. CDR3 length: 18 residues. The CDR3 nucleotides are TGTGCCAGCAGCCAACTAGCGGGGGGCCCCCTCTCCTACAATGAGCAGTTCTTC. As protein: CASSQLAGGPLSYNEQFF.

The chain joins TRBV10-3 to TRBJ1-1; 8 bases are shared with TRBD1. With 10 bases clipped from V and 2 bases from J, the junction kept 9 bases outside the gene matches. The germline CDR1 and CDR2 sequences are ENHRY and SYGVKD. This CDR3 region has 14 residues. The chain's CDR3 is CATTGTGLNTEAFF. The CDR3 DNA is TGTGCCACCACCGGGACAGGATTAAACACTGAAGCTTTCTTT.

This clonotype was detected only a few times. CDR3 nucleotides: TGTGCCATCAGTGAGTCTATCGGACGGGGTGAGCAGTACTTC. Protein sequence: CAISESIGRGEQYF. This sequence joins TRBV10-3 and TRBJ2-7; perhaps TRBD2 as D (5 bases). The CDR3 contains 14 residues. The germline V and J ends were trimmed by 0 bases and 7 bases, with 13 bases remaining between them. The germline CDR1 and CDR2 sequences are ENHRY and SYGVKD.

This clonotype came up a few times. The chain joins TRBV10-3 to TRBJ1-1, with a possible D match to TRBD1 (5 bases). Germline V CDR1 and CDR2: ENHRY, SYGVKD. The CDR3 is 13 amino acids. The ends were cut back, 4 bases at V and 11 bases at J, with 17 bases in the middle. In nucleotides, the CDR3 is TGTGCCATCAGTGGGGCAGGGACCATAAGTGCTTTCTTT. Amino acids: CAISGAGTISAFF.

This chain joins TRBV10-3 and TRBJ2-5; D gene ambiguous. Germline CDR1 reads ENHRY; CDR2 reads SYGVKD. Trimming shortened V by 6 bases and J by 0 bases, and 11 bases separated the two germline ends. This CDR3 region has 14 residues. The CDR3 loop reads CAISKRQDQETQYF. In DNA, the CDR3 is TGTGCCATCAGCAAACGGCAGGACCAAGAGACCCAGTACTTC.

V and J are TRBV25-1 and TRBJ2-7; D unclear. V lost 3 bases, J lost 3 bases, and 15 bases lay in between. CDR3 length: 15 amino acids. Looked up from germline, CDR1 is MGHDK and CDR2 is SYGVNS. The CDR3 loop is CASSDAVESIYEQYF. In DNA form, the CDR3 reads TGTGCCAGCAGTGATGCCGTCGAATCAATCTACGAGCAGTACTTC.

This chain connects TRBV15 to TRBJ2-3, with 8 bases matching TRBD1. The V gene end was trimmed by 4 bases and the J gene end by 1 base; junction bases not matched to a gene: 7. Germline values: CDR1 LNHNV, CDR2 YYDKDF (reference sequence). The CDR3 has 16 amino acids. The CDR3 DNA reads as TGTGCCACCAGCATGATCCCAGGGGGCGGCACAGATACGCAGTATTTT. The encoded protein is CATSMIPGGGTDTQYF.

CDR3 nucleotide sequence: TGTGCCAGCAGTATAAAGGACAGGGGATTCACTGAAGCTTTCTTT. Translation gives CASSIKDRGFTEAFF. The genes are TRBV12-3 or TRBV12-4 and TRBJ1-1, with 9 bases aligning to TRBD1. The V and J ends lost 5 bases and 4 bases, in that order; junction bases with no gene match: 8. CDR3 length: 15 residues.

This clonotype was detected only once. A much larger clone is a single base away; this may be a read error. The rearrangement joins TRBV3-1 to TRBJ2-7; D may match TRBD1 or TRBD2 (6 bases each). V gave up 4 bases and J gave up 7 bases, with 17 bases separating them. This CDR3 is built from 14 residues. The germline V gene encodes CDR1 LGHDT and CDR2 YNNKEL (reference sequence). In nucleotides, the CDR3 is TGTGCCAGCAGCCCGCGGGACACCTACAATGAGCAGTACTTC. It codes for CASSPRDTYNEQYF.

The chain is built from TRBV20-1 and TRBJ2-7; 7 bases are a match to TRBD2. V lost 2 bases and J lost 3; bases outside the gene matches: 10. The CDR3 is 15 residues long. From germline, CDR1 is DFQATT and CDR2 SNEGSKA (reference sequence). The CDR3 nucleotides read TGCAGTGCTAGAACCCCTAGCGGAGGCTTCTACGAGCAGTACTTC. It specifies CSARTPSGGFYEQYF.